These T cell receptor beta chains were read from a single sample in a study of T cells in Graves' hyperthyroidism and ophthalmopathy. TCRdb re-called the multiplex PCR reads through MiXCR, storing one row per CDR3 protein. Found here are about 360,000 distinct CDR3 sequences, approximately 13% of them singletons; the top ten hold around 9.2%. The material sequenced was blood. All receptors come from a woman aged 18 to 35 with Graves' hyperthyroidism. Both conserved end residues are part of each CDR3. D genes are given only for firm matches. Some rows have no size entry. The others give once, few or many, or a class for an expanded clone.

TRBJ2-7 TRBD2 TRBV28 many CASSEGTSGAIFYEQYF TGTGCCAGCAGTGAGGGGACTAGCGGAGCCATATTCTACGAGCAGTACTTC
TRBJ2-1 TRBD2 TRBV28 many CASRTSGRPEQFF TGTGCCAGCAGGACTAGCGGGAGACCTGAGCAGTTCTTC
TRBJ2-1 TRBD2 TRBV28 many CASSPGEAGGAHEQFF TGTGCCAGCAGCCCAGGGGAGGCGGGAGGGGCCCATGAGCAGTTCTTC
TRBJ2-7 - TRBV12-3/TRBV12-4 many CASTISEVYEQYF TGTGCCAGCACCATTTCCGAGGTCTACGAGCAGTACTTC
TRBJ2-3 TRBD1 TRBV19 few CASSIGTGGPDTQYF TGTGCCAGTAGTATAGGGACAGGGGGACCGGATACGCAGTATTTT
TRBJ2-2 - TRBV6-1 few CASSDRPGELFF TGTGCCAGCAGTGATCGCCCCGGGGAGCTGTTTTTT
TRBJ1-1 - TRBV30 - CARQLQQNTEAFF TGTGCCCGCCAGCTACAACAGAACACTGAAGCTTTCTTT
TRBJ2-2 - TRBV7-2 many CASSPNRLLDTGELFF TGTGCCAGCAGCCCAAACAGGCTGCTCGACACCGGGGAGCTGTTTTTT
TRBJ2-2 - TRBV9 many CASSVGGGELFF TGTGCCAGCAGCGTAGGAGGTGGGGAGCTGTTTTTT
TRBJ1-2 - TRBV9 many CASSGRGTGYGYTF TGTGCCAGCAGCGGTAGGGGGACCGGCTATGGCTACACCTTC
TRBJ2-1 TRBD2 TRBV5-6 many CASSFGSSGRIEQFF TGTGCCAGCAGCTTCGGGTCTAGCGGGAGAATTGAGCAGTTCTTC
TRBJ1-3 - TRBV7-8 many CASSLRGVGNTIYF TGTGCCAGCAGCCTCAGGGGTGTCGGCAACACCATATATTTT
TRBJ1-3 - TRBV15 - CATSRATGSGNTIYF TGTGCCACCAGCAGAGCGACAGGCTCTGGAAACACCATATATTTT
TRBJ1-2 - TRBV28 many CASSLGGAVAEGGYTF TGTGCCAGCAGTTTAGGGGGGGCCGTAGCTGAGGGTGGCTACACCTTC
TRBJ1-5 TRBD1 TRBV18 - CASSPDDREVFQPQHF TGTGCCAGCTCACCGGATGACAGGGAGGTGTTTCAGCCCCAGCATTTT
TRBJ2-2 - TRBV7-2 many CASSLGFSSGELFF TGTGCCAGCAGCTTAGGGTTCTCTTCCGGGGAGCTGTTTTTT
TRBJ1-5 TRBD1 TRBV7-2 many CASSPDRVGQPQHF TGTGCCAGCAGTCCCGACAGGGTAGGCCAGCCCCAGCATTTT
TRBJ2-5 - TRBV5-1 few CASSFMDPAQETQYF TGCGCCAGCAGCTTCATGGACCCGGCCCAAGAGACCCAGTACTTC
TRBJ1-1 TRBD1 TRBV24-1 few CATSGQGMNTEAFF TGTGCCACCAGTGGACAGGGAATGAACACTGAGGCTTTCTTT
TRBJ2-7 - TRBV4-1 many CASSQVLSYEQYF TGCGCCAGCAGCCAAGTGTTGTCCTACGAGCAGTACTTC
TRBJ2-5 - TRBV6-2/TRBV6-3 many CASSYSPSGAQETQYF TGTGCCAGCAGTTACTCTCCGTCGGGAGCTCAAGAGACCCAGTACTTC
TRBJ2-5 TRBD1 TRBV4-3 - CASSQDHRGRPSETQYF TGCGCCAGCAGCCAAGATCACAGGGGGAGACCCTCCGAGACCCAGTACTTC
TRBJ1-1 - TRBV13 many CASSLKIREWGTTEAFF TGTGCCAGCAGCTTGAAGATCAGGGAGTGGGGTACGACTGAAGCTTTCTTT
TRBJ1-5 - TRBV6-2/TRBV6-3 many CASSSPGGNQPQHF TGTGCCAGCAGTTCACCGGGAGGAAATCAGCCCCAGCATTTT
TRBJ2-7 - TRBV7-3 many CASGPGSALYEQYF TGTGCCAGCGGCCCAGGGAGCGCCCTCTACGAGCAGTACTTC
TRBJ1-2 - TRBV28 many CASSLPPGPPHGYTF TGTGCCAGCAGTTTACCCCCGGGGCCGCCACATGGCTACACCTTC
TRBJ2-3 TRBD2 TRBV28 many CALGLAGGLGTDTQYF TGTGCCCTGGGACTAGCGGGAGGCCTAGGGACAGATACGCAGTATTTT
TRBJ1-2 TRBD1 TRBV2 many CASSENEGAFYGYTF TGTGCCAGCAGTGAAAACGAGGGGGCATTTTATGGCTACACCTTC
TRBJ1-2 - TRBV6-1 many CASSELVGPYGYTF TGTGCCAGCAGTGAATTGGTAGGCCCTTATGGCTACACCTTC